A selection of T cell receptor beta chains follows, all from one sample in a study of blood T cells in healthy people across ages. Via MiXCR, TCRdb re-called the 5' RACE reads, giving one row per CDR3 protein. The profile shows around 780,000 distinct CDR3 sequences, about 26% of them singletons. The same data also went into a second study, on T cells of mothers and their children.

Sequences were obtained from blood. The receptors derive from a boy younger than 18 in good health. The CDR3 runs from the conserved cysteine through the conserved F or W. The D gene is left open where the match is weak. Clone size, where shown, is once, few, many, or a class for clones that have expanded.

>-|TRBV18|TRBJ1-2|18|-
CASSPSPGSSSLRYGYTF
TGTGCCAGCTCACCATCCCCCGGATCTTCCTCACTACGCTATGGCTACACCTTC
>-|TRBV5-6|TRBJ2-5|16|-
CASSLFSAQLQETQYF
TGTGCCAGCAGCTTGTTCTCTGCGCAGCTACAAGAGACCCAGTACTTC
>-|TRBV6-4|TRBJ2-1|14|-
CASGGGADSNEQFF
TGTGCCAGCGGCGGCGGAGCAGATTCGAATGAGCAGTTCTTC
>-|TRBV2|TRBJ1-1|14|many
CASSDDRLNTEAFF
TGTGCCAGCAGTGATGACAGGCTGAACACTGAAGCTTTCTTT
>TRBD1|TRBV12-5|TRBJ1-1|15|few
CASGVPRGAANEAFF
TGTGCTAGTGGTGTCCCCAGGGGGGCCGCAAATGAAGCTTTCTTT
>-|TRBV29-1|TRBJ2-5|11|-
CSVEQQETQYF
TGCAGCGTTGAACAACAAGAGACCCAGTACTTC
>-|TRBV29-1|TRBJ2-5|13|few
CSVVPGERETQYF
TGCAGCGTTGTCCCAGGGGAAAGAGAGACCCAGTACTTC
>TRBD1|TRBV10-3|TRBJ2-7|14|few
CAINSDRTTYEQYF
TGTGCCATCAATTCGGACAGGACCACCTACGAGCAGTACTTC
>-|TRBV10-3|TRBJ2-1|13|-
CAIRDTFYNEQFF
TGTGCCATCCGCGACACGTTCTACAATGAGCAGTTCTTC
>-|TRBV2|TRBJ1-2|13|few
CASSENREHGYTF
TGTGCCAGCAGTGAAAACAGGGAGCATGGCTACACCTTC
>TRBD2|TRBV20-1|TRBJ2-5|15|-
CSAPPGGGNQETQYF
TGCAGTGCTCCCCCTGGCGGGGGGAACCAAGAGACCCAGTACTTC
>-|TRBV21-1|TRBJ2-3|16|few
CASRLSQAEGTDTQYF
TGTGCCAGCAGACTCTCCCAAGCGGAAGGGACAGATACGCAGTATTTT
>-|TRBV10-3|TRBJ2-3|18|few
CAISGGDGLLLHTDTQYF
TGTGCCATCAGTGGGGGTGACGGACTCCTTCTTCACACAGATACGCAGTATTTT
>-|TRBV11-2|TRBJ2-2|13|-
CASTRSNTGELFF
TGTGCCAGCACCCGTTCGAACACCGGGGAGCTGTTTTTT
>-|TRBV20-1|TRBJ1-2|15|few
CSARDQARTSYGYTF
TGCAGTGCTAGAGATCAAGCAAGGACGTCTTATGGCTACACCTTC
>-|TRBV7-6|TRBJ1-6|16|-
CASSSGPHSYNSPLHF
TGTGCCAGCAGCTCTGGACCCCACTCCTATAATTCACCCCTCCACTTT
>TRBD2|TRBV18|TRBJ2-3|16|-
CASSPLGGAFPDTQYF
TGTGCCAGCTCACCACTCGGGGGGGCCTTTCCAGATACGCAGTATTTT
>TRBD1|TRBV7-2|TRBJ1-2|13|-
CASRTTGDHGYTF
TGTGCCAGCCGGACAACAGGGGATCACGGCTACACCTTC
>-|TRBV20-1|TRBJ1-4|14|few
CSAREQAPGEKLFF
TGCAGTGCTAGAGAACAGGCCCCGGGTGAAAAACTGTTTTTT
>-|TRBV7-3|TRBJ1-2|13|-
CASSSDRSGGYTF
TGTGCCAGCAGCTCCGACAGATCAGGTGGCTACACCTTC
>-|TRBV2|TRBJ1-1|14|few
CASSGNRKNTEAFF
TGTGCCAGCAGTGGTAACAGGAAGAACACTGAAGCTTTCTTT
>-|TRBV12-3/TRBV12-4|TRBJ2-7|14|-
CASSPYSKGYEQYF
TGTGCCAGCAGTCCTTACAGTAAAGGGTACGAGCAGTACTTC
>-|TRBV12-3/TRBV12-4|TRBJ2-4|14|few
CASSFRAGRDIQYF
TGTGCCAGCAGTTTTAGGGCGGGACGCGACATTCAGTACTTC
>-|TRBV2|TRBJ2-5|13|many
CASSEGPKETQYF
TGTGCCAGCAGTGAAGGGCCGAAGGAGACCCAGTACTTC
>-|TRBV5-5|TRBJ1-2|16|few
CASSLGHGGPNYGYTF
TGTGCCAGCAGCTTGGGTCACGGGGGCCCCAACTATGGCTACACCTTC
>-|TRBV6-5|TRBJ2-7|13|few
CASIGAPPYEQYF
TGTGCCAGCATAGGGGCCCCTCCCTACGAGCAGTACTTC
>TRBD1|TRBV5-5|TRBJ2-7|15|few
CASSTAGTVAYEQYF
TGTGCCAGCAGTACCGCAGGGACAGTAGCCTACGAGCAGTACTTC
>-|TRBV6-5|TRBJ2-1|15|few
CASSAGAGGIDEQFF
TGTGCCAGCAGTGCGGGTGCTGGGGGGATCGATGAGCAGTTCTTC
>-|TRBV10-3|TRBJ2-3|15|-
CAADGGGRSTDTQYF
TGTGCCGCCGACGGCGGGGGCAGGAGCACAGATACGCAGTATTTT
>-|TRBV5-1|TRBJ1-1|14|-
CASSALGAGAEAFF
TGCGCCAGCAGCGCGCTTGGGGCCGGCGCTGAAGCTTTCTTT
>-|TRBV9|TRBJ1-1|15|-
CASSVEHILNTEAFF
TGTGCCAGCAGCGTAGAACACATTTTGAACACTGAAGCTTTCTTT
>-|TRBV4-1|TRBJ2-7|15|-
CASSQGGGMTYEQYF
TGCGCCAGCAGCCAAGGAGGCGGCATGACCTACGAGCAGTACTTC
>-|TRBV6-1|TRBJ1-5|13|few
CATLTGINQPQHF
TGTGCCACCTTAACAGGGATTAATCAGCCCCAGCATTTT
>-|TRBV7-9|TRBJ2-3|15|few
CASSPLPGLTDTQYF
TGTGCCAGCAGCCCCCTTCCCGGTCTCACAGATACGCAGTATTTT
>-|TRBV5-1|TRBJ1-5|15|-
CASSLSGISNQPQHF
TGCGCCAGCAGCTTATCAGGGATTAGCAATCAGCCCCAGCATTTT
>TRBD2|TRBV6-5|TRBJ2-5|18|-
CASSYSSGGTQYQETQYF
TGTGCCAGCAGTTACTCTAGCGGGGGGACCCAGTACCAAGAGACCCAGTACTTC
>-|TRBV12-3/TRBV12-4|TRBJ1-3|14|few
CASSRSYSGNTIYF
TGTGCCAGCAGCCGGAGCTACTCTGGAAACACCATATATTTT
>-|TRBV4-1|TRBJ1-2|13|-
CASSQVGEGGYTF
TGCGCCAGCAGCCAAGTAGGCGAGGGGGGCTACACCTTC
>TRBD2|TRBV2|TRBJ2-5|17|-
CASSEDRLAGYQETQYF
TGTGCCAGCAGTGAAGACCGCCTAGCGGGGTACCAAGAGACCCAGTACTTC
>-|TRBV11-2|TRBJ1-4|16|-
CASSPGQVRTNEKLFF
TGTGCCAGCAGCCCCGGGCAAGTGAGAACTAATGAAAAACTGTTTTTT
>-|TRBV6-1|TRBJ1-5|13|-
CASSTSGGQPQHF
TGTGCCAGCAGCACCTCCGGGGGCCAGCCCCAGCATTTT
>-|TRBV5-1|TRBJ2-1|15|-
CASSSDPGSYNEQFF
TGCGCCAGCAGCTCGGACCCAGGATCATACAATGAGCAGTTCTTC
>TRBD2|TRBV20-1|TRBJ2-7|17|-
CSAREGAGDLIPYEQYF
TGCAGTGCTAGAGAAGGGGCGGGGGACCTCATCCCCTACGAGCAGTACTTC
>-|TRBV3-1|TRBJ1-4|13|few
CASSQDRRGKLFF
TGTGCCAGCAGCCAAGATCGGCGGGGGAAACTGTTTTTT
>TRBD2|TRBV12-3/TRBV12-4|TRBJ2-5|13|few
CASRGTSGGRIYF
TGTGCCAGCAGAGGGACTAGCGGGGGGCGCATTTACTTC